These 21 T cell receptor beta chains were sequenced from one sample in a study of control samples from healthy donors and cancer patients (dated by TCRdb to 2020 to 2021). The library was generated by the immunoSEQ multiplex PCR assay. TCRdb limited this immuneACCESS table to in-frame rearrangements with V and J called. A share of clones is missing; checked studies link under half to unresolved V genes, and the rest is unexplained. Recorded for this sample are some 140,000 clones; around 96% of them occurred a single time. The top ten constitute about 5% of the sample. The source material was blood. These receptors originate from a man aged 40-50 years in good health.

The rearrangement links TRBV5-1 to TRBJ1-1; 9 bases map to TRBD1. V lost 5 bases and J lost 7; bases outside the gene matches: 6. This CDR3 region has 13 residues. Germline CDR1 SGHRS, CDR2 YFSETQ. CDR3 loop: CASSRDRVNEAFF. CDR3 coding DNA: TGCGCCAGCAGTCGGGACAGGGTGAATGAAGCTTTCTTT.

The chain links TRBV9 to TRBJ2-1, with 9 nucleotides matching TRBD1. V lost 4 bases to trimming and J lost 4 bases; unmatched junction nucleotides: 3. This CDR3 is built from 14 residues. Germline V gene lookup returns CDR1 SGDLS and CDR2 YYNGEE. CDR3: CASSPGQGYNEQFF. The CDR3 DNA is TGTGCCAGCAGCCCGGGACAGGGTTACAATGAGCAGTTCTTC.

The gene calls are TRBV28 and TRBJ2-7; 11 bases map to TRBD2. The trim removed 4 bases at V and 2 bases at J, leaving 4 bases unmatched. The CDR3 is made up of 15 amino acids. In germline, CDR1 is MDHEN, CDR2 SYDVKM. The CDR3 loop is CASSSLAGDPYEQYF. In DNA, the CDR3 is TGTGCCAGCAGTTCACTAGCGGGGGACCCCTACGAGCAGTACTTC.

The chain uses TRBV11-2 and TRBJ1-1, with no clear D. Deletions cut 1 base from V and 4 bases from J, with 4 bases between. This CDR3 contains 12 residues. Germline lookup yields CDR1 SGHAT and CDR2 FQNNGV. CDR3 sequence: CASSLAPTEAFF. CDR3 DNA: TGTGCCAGCAGCTTAGCACCCACTGAAGCTTTCTTT.

The chain employs TRBV19 and TRBJ2-6, with D perhaps assigned TRBD1 or TRBD2 (5 bases each). This CDR3 contains 20 residues. CDR1 and CDR2 (germline): LNHDA, SQIVND (reference sequence). V lost 6 bases and J lost 0, with 24 bases in between. The CDR3 region is CASRPGRWDPSPSGANVLTF. The CDR3, as DNA: TGTGCCAGTAGACCGGGGCGGTGGGACCCGAGCCCCTCTGGGGCCAACGTCCTGACTTTC.

V and J are TRBV3-1 (or the pseudogene TRBV3-2) and TRBJ2-2; TRBD1 agrees at 8 bases. Germline CDR1 reads LGHDT; CDR2 reads YNNKEL (reference sequence). Trimming at V came to 2 bases and at J to 4 bases, leaving 3 bases not matched to a gene. The CDR3 consists of 15 residues. Here the CDR3 DNA reads TGTGCCAGCAGCCAACGGACAGGGATCACCGGGGAGCTGTTTTTT. Its protein is CASSQRTGITGELFF.

This clone has a single count. This sequence joins TRBV6-6 and TRBJ1-2; the D gene is possibly TRBD1 (5 bases). Germline assignment: CDR1 MNHNY and CDR2 SVGAGI (reference sequence). This CDR3 comprises 14 residues. Trimming removed 2 bases at V and 4 bases at J, with 11 bases between. The CDR3 nucleotides are TGTGCCAGCAGTTACCCAGGGACGGTCTATGGCTACACCTTC. Its protein product is CASSYPGTVYGYTF.

V gene TRBV18 combines with J gene TRBJ2-3; D gene uncertain. Germline V gives CDR1 KGHSH, CDR2 LQKENI. This CDR3 is built from 15 residues. V was pared by 6 bases and J by 2 bases, with 15 bases between. The CDR3 reads CASSPDVGSTDTQYF. The CDR3 nucleotides are TGTGCCAGCTCGCCTGATGTTGGGTCCACAGATACGCAGTATTTT.

The chain has TRBV2 and TRBJ2-2, with 7 bases fitting TRBD2. J gave up 0 bases and V 6 bases, and 4 bases lay outside the gene matches. CDR1 is SNHLY and CDR2 is FYNNEI in the germline V gene. The CDR3 spans 15 residues. The CDR3, as DNA: TGTGCCAGCAGCGCGCTAGCGGCGAACACCGGGGAGCTGTTTTTT. This gives the protein CASSALAANTGELFF.

The rearrangement uses TRBV29-1 and TRBJ2-2; a weak D match, TRBD1 (5 bases). CDR1 is SQVTM, CDR2 ANQGSEA, per germline. The CDR3 totals 11 residues. Trimming took 5 bases from V and 6 from J, leaving 7 bases between them. CDR3 sequence: CSVPTAGELFF. The CDR3 DNA reads TGCAGCGTTCCGACAGCCGGGGAGCTGTTTTTT.

This clone was counted a single time. The V gene is TRBV28, the J gene TRBJ1-2; D might be TRBD1 (5 bases). CDR1 and CDR2 from the germline V gene are MDHEN and SYDVKM. Trimming took 3 bases from V and 7 from J, leaving 12 bases between them. The CDR3 length is 13 residues. The chain's CDR3 is CASSLLGVGGYTF. The CDR3 DNA follows: TGTGCCAGCAGTTTGCTGGGGGTAGGTGGCTACACCTTC.

The chain couples TRBV27 to TRBJ2-2; no clear D. The CDR3 is made up of 13 amino acids. The germline V gene has CDR1 MNHEY and CDR2 SMNVEV (reference sequence). V lost 5 bases and J 5 bases, leaving 9 bases between the germline ends. The CDR3 is CASSVIGTGELFF. In DNA, the CDR3 is TGTGCCAGCAGTGTGATCGGGACCGGGGAGCTGTTTTTT.

The rearrangement joins TRBV5-1 to TRBJ1-1; 7 nucleotides agree with TRBD1. From germline, CDR1 is SGHRS and CDR2 YFSETQ. The CDR3 has 13 amino acids. Trimming at V came to 4 bases and at J to 6 bases, leaving 6 bases not matched to a gene. The CDR3 DNA reads as TGCGCCAGCAGCGGACAGACAGGGCCTGAAGCTTTCTTT. Translated: CASSGQTGPEAFF.

Written as DNA, the CDR3 is TGTGCCGGGGGACAGGGGAGAGGCTACACCTTC. It yields the protein CAGGQGRGYTF. The V call is TRBV6-5, the J call TRBJ1-2, with TRBD1 matching over 10 bases. Germline V gene sequence: CDR1 MNHEY, CDR2 SVGAGI. V dropped 11 bases and J dropped 8; count of bases not matched to a gene: 5. This CDR3 is 11 amino acids long.

This chain uses TRBV2 with TRBJ1-2, with a tentative D call TRBD1 (6 bases). The CDR3 runs 15 residues. Trimming cost V 2 bases and J 4 bases, with 14 bases left between them. CDR1 is SNHLY, CDR2 FYNNEI, per germline. CDR3 amino acids: CASSERAGAGYGYTF. For the CDR3, the DNA is TGTGCCAGCAGTGAAAGGGCAGGGGCGGGCTATGGCTACACCTTC.

The count of this clone is one. The chain has TRBV21-1 and TRBJ1-2; TRBD1, the D gene given by the table, was not confirmed from the DNA. TRBV21-1 is a recognized pseudogene. This CDR3 spans 19 amino acids. The CDR3 here is CASSKRIQASRPANYGYTF. CDR3 in DNA: TGTGCCAGCAGCAAAAGGATCCAGGCGTCGCGACCGGCTAACTATGGCTACACCTTC.

This chain links TRBV19 with TRBJ1-2; D uncertain. Germline-derived CDR1 and CDR2 are LNHDA and SQIVND (reference sequence). There are 17 residues in the CDR3. V was clipped by 8 bases and J by 0 bases, with 22 bases between them. The CDR3 is CASPCSGALRANYGYTF. DNA of the CDR3: TGTGCCAGTCCATGTTCGGGAGCCTTAAGGGCTAACTATGGCTACACCTTC.

V and J are TRBV19 and TRBJ2-2; maybe TRBD1 (6 bases). Germline CDR1 LNHDA, CDR2 SQIVND (reference sequence). The ends were cut back, 3 bases at V and 2 bases at J, with 10 bases in the middle. The CDR3 contains 15 residues. The CDR3 DNA follows: TGTGCCAGTAGTATGGGGACAACAAACACCGGGGAGCTGTTTTTT. Amino acid sequence: CASSMGTTNTGELFF.

The chain uses TRBV27 and TRBJ2-6; D gene unclear. Trimming pared 5 bases from V and 0 bases from J, leaving 5 bases between. The CDR3 spans 14 residues. Germline V lookup: CDR1 MNHEY, CDR2 SMNVEV (reference sequence). The CDR3 DNA reads as TGTGCCAGCAGTCACAGCTCTGGGGCCAACGTCCTGACTTTC. Translating it yields CASSHSSGANVLTF.

CDR3 residues: CASSYGGGYTF. The CDR3 region has the DNA TGTGCCAGCAGTTACGGAGGGGGCTACACCTTC. The chain joins TRBV6-5 to TRBJ1-2; D uncertain. There are 11 residues in the CDR3. The germline V and J ends were trimmed by 2 bases and 8 bases, with 6 bases remaining between them. Per germline, CDR1 MNHEY and CDR2 SVGAGI.

This clone was observed once. The V gene is TRBV5-4, the J gene TRBJ1-1; D might be TRBD1 (6 bases). Deletions cut 1 base from V and 7 bases from J, with 23 bases between. Germline V CDR1 and CDR2: SGHNT, YYREEE (reference sequence). This CDR3 spans 17 amino acids. CDR3 in DNA: TGTGCCAGCAGCTTGAATACGGCAGGGGCCCCACTCGGTGAAGCTTTCTTT. Amino acid sequence: CASSLNTAGAPLGEAFF.